This T cell receptor (beta chain) was captured by sequencing in a study of blood T cell repertoires in COVID-19. Study details: The analysed material was cDNA or gDNA that came from T cells, B-cell-depleted T cells, or PBMCs.

CDR1 is LNHDA and CDR2 is SQIVND in the germline V gene (reference sequence). V was pared by 6 bases and J by 1 base, with 3 bases of the junction left unmatched. The CDR3 loop spans 14 amino acids. How the authors handled the data: Researchers report that nucleated cell counts were estimated from reference gene primer amplification. This table comes from immunoSEQ multiplex PCR, and its TCRdb copy is limited to in-frame clones, with some not included. The DNA was the basis for D and trimming; V, J and clone size are from that table. The sample carries more than 95,000 clones, roughly nine tenths recorded once.

The chain combines TRBV19 with TRBJ2-4, with 7 bases lining up with TRBD1. The source material was peripheral blood. This clonotype originated in a man in his fifties in a cohort sampled during active COVID-19. The CDR3 protein is CASRDRVAKNIQYF. As DNA, the CDR3 is TGTGCCAGTAGAGACAGGGTTGCCAAAAACATTCAGTACTTC.